This T cell receptor (beta chain) appears in the sequencing data of a study of shared clonotypes between healthy human individuals. Study-wide points: Despite large depth, rarefaction showed incomplete sorted-subset sequencing. Compared with clonotypes that all four donors shared, non-shared clonotypes had lower generation probabilities. Relative to memory subsets, naive subsets generally showed larger estimated richness.

Everyone who donated was a Caucasian adult who lived in Nashville, Tennessee. Method: immunoSEQ multiplex PCR; TCRdb's copy keeps in-frame clones and lacks some. The data contain 2 million to 2.5 million clones, roughly 94% of them singletons. The CDR3 is made up of 14 amino acids. The V end lost 3 bases, the J end lost 1 base, and 9 bases lay between the germline ends. The germline V gene has CDR1 SGDLS and CDR2 YYNGEE. In the case of this clone: Its antigen is unidentified.

The sequencing sample was made of naive CD4+ T cells sorted from blood. As to subset: CD45RA+ positively selected. The V and J genes are TRBV9 and TRBJ2-3, with D maybe TRBD2 (6 bases). This TCR came from a man aged 18 to 29 in good health. The CDR3 is CASSARERTDTQYF. As DNA, the CDR3 is TGTGCCAGCAGCGCCCGGGAGCGCACAGATACGCAGTATTTT.